The T cell receptor (beta chain) under discussion was sequenced for a study of CD8+ T cells in alopecia areata. Study information: Treated patients were dosed with oral tofacitinib, taking 5 to 10 mg twice daily.

This sample's treatment: oral pan-JAK inhibitor, 5-10 mg twice daily. Researchers took lesional scalp punch biopsies and peripheral blood from people who were alopecia areata patients. Isolated RNA was reverse transcribed into cDNA used as the sequencing template. This table comes from immunoSEQ multiplex PCR, and its TCRdb copy is limited to in-frame clones, with some not included. The sample includes 150,000 to 250,000 clones, nearly 60% seen only once; the top ten take under 7%. Sample: CD4+ T cells sorted from blood, taken at week 24, from a patient treated with tofacitinib. The receptor was isolated from a human donor with alopecia areata.

The CDR3 bases are TGCAGCGGAGACAGGGTAAACACTGAAGCTTTCTTT. Residues: CSGDRVNTEAFF. The rearrangement uses TRBV29-1 and TRBJ1-1; 7 bases are a match to TRBD1. The CDR3 loop spans 12 amino acids. Trimming removed 7 bases from V and 2 bases from J; junction bases left unmatched: 4. CDR1 is SQVTM and CDR2 is ANQGSEA in the germline V gene.